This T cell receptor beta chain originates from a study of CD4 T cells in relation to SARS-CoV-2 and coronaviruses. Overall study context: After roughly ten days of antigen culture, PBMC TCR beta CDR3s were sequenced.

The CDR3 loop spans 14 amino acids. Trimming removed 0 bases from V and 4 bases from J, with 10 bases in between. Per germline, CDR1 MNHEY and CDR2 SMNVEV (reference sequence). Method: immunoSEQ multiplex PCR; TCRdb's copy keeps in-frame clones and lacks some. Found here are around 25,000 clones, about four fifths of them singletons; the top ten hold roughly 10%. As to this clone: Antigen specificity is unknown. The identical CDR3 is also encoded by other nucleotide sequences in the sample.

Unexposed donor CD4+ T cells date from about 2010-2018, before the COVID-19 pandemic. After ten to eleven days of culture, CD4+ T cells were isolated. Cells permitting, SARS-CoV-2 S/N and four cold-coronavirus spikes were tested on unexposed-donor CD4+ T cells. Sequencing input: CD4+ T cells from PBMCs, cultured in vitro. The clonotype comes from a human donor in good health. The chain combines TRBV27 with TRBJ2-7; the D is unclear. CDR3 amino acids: CASSLSLTGYEQYF. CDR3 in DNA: TGTGCCAGCAGTTTATCTCTCACTGGGTACGAGCAGTACTTC.